This TCR beta chain was found in a study of blood T cell repertoires in COVID-19. CDR3 length: 16 residues. Per germline, CDR1 KGHDR and CDR2 SFDVKD. V trimming: 2 bases; J trimming: 7 bases; junction bases outside the gene matches: 11. One Seattle source followed patients from active infection through their disease course. Profiled with immunoSEQ multiplex PCR; TCRdb holds only in-frame clones, not every one. The sample carries approximately 250,000 clones, roughly 85% recorded once. The genes are TRBV24-1 and TRBJ2-7; 9 nucleotides align to TRBD1. The receptor's source is a man between 50 and 59 years old with COVID-19, enrolled during active disease. Sequencing used peripheral blood. In DNA, the CDR3 is TGTGCCACCAGTGATTCGTCCGGGACAGGGTTGGGGGAGCAGTACTTC. This codes for CATSDSSGTGLGEQYF.